Detailed here is one T cell receptor (beta chain). Its specificity is not known. The data stem from a study of T cell repertoires in cytomegalovirus infection. About the research overall: Public TCR beta signature analysis indicated the presence of both CMV infection and matching HLA type.

Trimming removed 4 bases from V and 7 bases from J; junction bases left unmatched: 6. Germline V gene lookup returns CDR1 MDHEN and CDR2 SYDVKM. The CDR3 spans 14 residues. Study-wide findings and caveats: Clonotypes of TCR beta that were HLA-C-restricted and CMV-specific dominated the ex vivo response.

TCRdb fed the reads into MiXCR, producing one record per CDR3 protein. The sample contains about 310,000 distinct CDR3 sequences, just under 25% of which appear only once. V is TRBV28 and J is TRBJ2-2; 7 positions match TRBD1. The receptor was derived from a human donor in good health (CMV status not recorded). Some clones in this sample may be carry-over from other donors' samples. This material consisted of cultured PBMCs, taken from culture after CMV antigen stimulation. CDR3 DNA: TGTGCCAGCAGTTCAGCTCAGGGGGTCGGGGAGCTGTTTTTT. Protein product: CASSSAQGVGELFF.